This passage covers 32 T cell receptor beta chains from one sample sequenced in a study of T cell repertoires in cytomegalovirus infection. Each CDR3 protein gets one entry after TCRdb re-called the reads with MiXCR. The sample holds about 460,000 distinct CDR3 sequences; approximately 11% are singletons and the top ten take about 10%. The sample consisted of PBMCs. The receptors derive from a human donor in good health (CMV status not recorded). Some clones in this sample may be carry-over from other donors' samples.

Many counts were recorded for this clonotype. The chain employs TRBV7-3 and TRBJ2-3; possible D gene TRBD1, 5 bases. Germline lookup yields CDR1 SGHTA and CDR2 FQGTGA. The CDR3 is 16 amino acids. With 5 bases removed from V and 0 bases from J, the gap between germline ends came to 15 bases. The CDR3 here is CASSLQGPGSTDTQYF. In DNA form, the CDR3 reads TGTGCCAGCAGCCTCCAGGGCCCCGGTAGCACAGATACGCAGTATTTT. The full variable domain, in which reference TRBV7-3 and TRBJ2-3 provide the parts outside the CDR3, is GAGVSQTPSNKVTEKGKYVELRCDPISGHTALYWYRQSLGQGPEFLIYFQGTGAADDSGLPNDRFFAVRPEGSVSTLKIQRTERGDSAVYLCASSLQGPGSTDTQYFGPGTRLTVL.

This clonotype was counted many times. The CDR3 DNA reads TGTGCCAGCGGGGAAACAGGGAACACTGAAGCTTTCTTT. This sequence encodes CASGETGNTEAFF. The genes are TRBV28 and TRBJ1-1; D possibly corresponds to TRBD1 (5 bases). Between the trimmed V and J ends, which lost 8 bases and 1 base, there was a span of 11 bases. The CDR3 sequence is 13 residues long. Germline lookup yields CDR1 MDHEN and CDR2 SYDVKM.

In its sample, this clonotype was seen a few times. The chain has TRBV20-1 and TRBJ1-1; tentatively, D is TRBD1 (5 bases). The CDR3 covers 13 residues. The germline V gene encodes CDR1 DFQATT and CDR2 SNEGSKA (reference sequence). Trimming stripped 3 bases from V and 5 bases from J, with 13 bases between. The CDR3 coding sequence is TGCAGTGCTAGCAGGGACGGGCCAACTGAAGCTTTCTTT. Protein sequence: CSASRDGPTEAFF.

This clonotype showed up many times. The gene calls are TRBV20-1 and TRBJ2-7; D gene unclear. Between the trimmed V and J ends, which lost 3 bases and 0 bases, there was a span of 6 bases. The CDR3 totals 12 residues. Germline V gene sequence: CDR1 DFQATT, CDR2 SNEGSKA (reference sequence). This CDR3 is CSARTDSYEQYF. The CDR3 nucleotides are TGCAGTGCTAGGACTGACTCCTACGAGCAGTACTTC.

This clonotype was picked up a small number of times. The chain uses TRBV30 and TRBJ2-1; 10 bases align to TRBD2. The J segment lost 9 bases and the V segment lost 7 bases, leaving 6 bases of the junction unmatched. CDR1 and CDR2 from the germline V gene are GTSNPN and SVGIG (reference sequence). The CDR3 extends over 12 amino acids. CDR3 protein: CASKREGPEQFF. The CDR3 region has the DNA TGTGCCTCCAAGCGGGAGGGGCCTGAGCAGTTCTTC.

This clonotype came up many times. CDR3 DNA: TGTGCCAGCAGCTTTGAACTAGCCCGATCGAGGAATGAGCAGTTCTTC. This sequence encodes CASSFELARSRNEQFF. V is TRBV7-2 and J is TRBJ2-1, with D maybe TRBD2 (6 bases). The CDR3 is made up of 16 amino acids. Trimming removed 3 bases from V and 7 bases from J, with 19 bases in between. The germline CDR1 and CDR2 sequences are SGHTA and FQGNSA.

This chain uses TRBV7-8 with TRBJ2-5; possible D gene TRBD1, 6 bases. Germline CDR1 SGHVS, CDR2 FQNEAQ. The CDR3 loop spans 17 amino acids. The germline V and J ends were trimmed by 4 bases and 4 bases, with 22 bases remaining between them. The CDR3 bases are TGTGCCAGCAGCTCCCTTATGGTCCCGGACAGTACAGAGACCCAGTACTTC. This sequence encodes CASSSLMVPDSTETQYF.

This clonotype was counted many times. The chain uses TRBV11-1 and TRBJ2-1; weak D call: TRBD2 (6 bases). The V end was cut by 5 bases, the J end by 10 bases, with 12 bases between. The CDR3 is made up of 12 amino acids. The germline CDR1 and CDR2 sequences are SGHAT and FQDESV (reference sequence). In DNA form, the CDR3 reads TGTGCCAGCAGCCAGAGTGGGGGGGAGCAGTTCTTC. It specifies CASSQSGGEQFF. Supplemented by reference TRBV11-1 and TRBJ2-1, the full variable domain reads EAEVAQSPRYKITEKSQAVAFWCDPISGHATLYWYRQILGQGPELLVQFQDESVVDDSQLPKDRFSAERLKGVDSTLKIQPAELGDSAMYLCASSQSGGEQFFGPGTRLTVL.

This clonotype was picked up a small number of times. This chain uses TRBV4-1 with TRBJ1-4; TRBD1 matches at 7 bases. The CDR3 has 14 amino acids. The trim removed 5 bases at V and 7 bases at J, leaving 7 bases unmatched. CDR1 and CDR2 (germline): MGHRA, YSYEKL. The CDR3 sequence is CASSSPGGGEKLFF. In DNA form, the CDR3 reads TGCGCCAGCAGCTCCCCAGGGGGGGGTGAAAAACTGTTTTTT.

This clonotype was found many times. The rearrangement uses TRBV10-3 and TRBJ1-5; possible D gene TRBD1, 5 bases. The CDR3 spans 13 residues. From germline, CDR1 is ENHRY and CDR2 SYGVKD. The V and J ends lost 11 bases and 3 bases respectively, with 14 bases between them. This chain's CDR3 is CAGAGGHNQPQHF. The CDR3 DNA reads as TGTGCCGGGGCGGGCGGCCACAATCAGCCCCAGCATTTT.

The chain carries TRBV6-2 or TRBV6-3 and TRBJ2-1, with unresolved D. The length of the CDR3 is 12 residues. Trimming cost V 6 bases and J 8 bases, with 11 bases left between them. The germline CDR1 and CDR2 sequences are MNHEY and SVGEGT. The CDR3 nucleotides read TGTGCCAGCAGCCGCCTGGTGGATGAGCAGTTCTTC. This codes for CASSRLVDEQFF.

This clonotype was picked up many times. The gene calls are TRBV7-2 and TRBJ2-2; D unclear. This CDR3 comprises 13 residues. V was pared by 3 bases and J by 3 bases, with 5 bases between. The germline CDR1 and CDR2 sequences are SGHTA and FQGNSA. DNA of the CDR3: TGTGCCAGCAGCTTTTTCGACACCGGGGAGCTGTTTTTT. Protein sequence: CASSFFDTGELFF. Full variable domain (rest looked up from reference TRBV7-2 and TRBJ2-2): GAGVSQSPSNKVTEKGKDVELRCDPISGHTALYWYRQSLGQGLEFLIYFQGNSAPDKSGLPSDRFSAERTGGSVSTLTIQRTQQEDSAVYLCASSFFDTGELFFGEGSRLTVL.

This clonotype was counted between two and nine times. This chain joins TRBV20-1 and TRBJ2-7; 12 nucleotides line up with TRBD2. CDR1 and CDR2 from the germline V gene are DFQATT and SNEGSKA (reference sequence). This CDR3 is 18 amino acids long. V trimming: 0 bases; J trimming: 1 base; junction bases outside the gene matches: 10. CDR3 DNA: TGCAGTGCTAGAGATCGGTCCGGGACTAGCGGGTCGTCCTACGAGCAGTACTTC. Amino acids: CSARDRSGTSGSSYEQYF.

This clonotype has a single count. One base away lies a much larger clone, so this may be a sequencing read error. This chain uses TRBV19 with TRBJ1-5; no reliable D call. This CDR3 region has 15 residues. The V end was cut by 5 bases, the J end by 4 bases, with 15 bases between. CDR1 is LNHDA and CDR2 is SQIVND in the germline V gene (reference sequence). The CDR3 DNA sequence: TGTGCCAGTAGTTGGGTCCTGGCTCTTAATCAGCCCCAGCATTTT. Translated, it gives CASSWVLALNQPQHF.

This clonotype was found many times. This chain joins TRBV10-3 and TRBJ2-3, with 14 bases identical to TRBD2. Per germline, CDR1 ENHRY and CDR2 SYGVKD. This CDR3 spans 16 amino acids. V lost 4 bases and J lost 4; bases outside the gene matches: 4. CDR3 residues: CAISVGTSGSADTQYF. The CDR3 DNA is TGTGCCATCAGTGTCGGGACTAGCGGGAGTGCAGATACGCAGTATTTT.

This clonotype appeared many times. This chain joins TRBV9 and TRBJ1-1; no reliable D call. CDR1 is SGDLS, CDR2 YYNGEE, per germline. This CDR3 is 14 amino acids long. V gave up 0 bases and J gave up 1 base, with 7 bases separating them. CDR3 residues: CASSVEVGNTEAFF. CDR3 bases: TGTGCCAGCAGCGTAGAAGTCGGGAACACTGAAGCTTTCTTT.

Turning to this clonotype: This is likely a read error, given that the CDR3 carries no conserved phenylalanine or tryptophan at its end. The gene calls are TRBV2 and TRBJ1-2; TRBD1 matches 8 bases. From germline, CDR1 is SNHLY and CDR2 FYNNEI. The CDR3 totals 15 residues. J lost 8 bases, V lost 6 bases, and 14 bases had no gene match. The CDR3 here is CASRGLQGASHGYTS. CDR3 bases: TGTGCCAGCAGAGGACTGCAGGGGGCCAGCCACGGCTACACCTCC.

This clonotype was seen more than once but under ten times. The CDR3 DNA sequence: TGTGCCTGGGGACAGGGGAACCCTAATTCACCCCTCCACTTT. It is translated as CAWGQGNPNSPLHF. The chain is built from TRBV30 and TRBJ1-6; 9 bases are a match to TRBD1. The V segment lost 5 bases and the J segment 6 bases; nucleotides outside the gene matches: 5. Germline assignment: CDR1 GTSNPN and CDR2 SVGIG (reference sequence). This CDR3 spans 14 amino acids.

CDR3 nucleotides: TGTGCCAGCAGTCCCTCGGGTACTTATGGCTACACCTTC. It encodes CASSPSGTYGYTF. This sequence joins TRBV6-5 and TRBJ1-2; D unclear. CDR1 MNHEY and CDR2 SVGAGI come from the germline V gene. The CDR3 contains 13 residues. V lost 5 bases to trimming and J lost 5 bases, with 12 bases between them.

The V call is TRBV6-2 or TRBV6-3, the J call TRBJ2-7, with 9 bases fitting TRBD2. The CDR3 consists of 15 residues. Germline V lookup: CDR1 MNHEY, CDR2 SVGEGT. The trim removed 10 bases at V and 2 bases at J, leaving 12 bases unmatched. The CDR3 nucleotides are TGTGCCACCAAAACGTCACTAGCGGGCCCCTACGAGCAGTACTTC. It specifies CATKTSLAGPYEQYF.

This clonotype appeared many times. The chain carries TRBV6-5 and TRBJ2-1; 9 bases map to TRBD2. The CDR3 spans 16 residues. Per the germline V gene, CDR1 is MNHEY and CDR2 is SVGAGI. Losses at the gene ends were 6 bases for V and 4 bases for J; bases not matched to a gene: 10. The CDR3 loop is CASSFESSGIYNEQFF. CDR3 DNA: TGTGCCAGCAGCTTTGAGTCTAGCGGGATTTACAATGAGCAGTTCTTC.

Ten or more counts support this clonotype. J is TRBJ1-6 and V is TRBV7-9, with 7 bases that match TRBD1. V lost 6 bases to trimming and J lost 4 bases; unmatched junction nucleotides: 9. Germline CDR1 SEHNR, CDR2 FQNEAQ (reference sequence). This CDR3 contains 16 residues. CDR3 sequence: CASSLRDSPYNSPLHF. CDR3 nucleotides: TGTGCCAGCAGTCTCCGGGACAGCCCATATAATTCACCCCTCCACTTT.

The chain joins TRBV5-6 to TRBJ1-1, with TRBD1 as a possible D gene (5 bases). The CDR3 length is 13 residues. Germline CDR1 is SGHDT and CDR2 is YYEEEE. The ends were cut back, 0 bases at V and 6 bases at J, with 9 bases in the middle. The CDR3 reads CASSLAWDAEAFF. The CDR3 DNA follows: TGTGCCAGCAGCTTGGCATGGGACGCTGAAGCTTTCTTT.

The table lists this clonotype with many counts. The V gene is TRBV28, the J gene TRBJ1-1; D is unclear. The germline V and J ends were trimmed by 7 bases and 5 bases, with 14 bases remaining between them. The CDR3 is 13 amino acids. The germline gives CDR1 MDHEN, CDR2 SYDVKM. This CDR3 is CASTPGKRTEAFF. The CDR3 region has the DNA TGTGCCAGCACCCCGGGAAAACGGACTGAAGCTTTCTTT.

This clonotype came up many times. This chain joins TRBV12-3 or TRBV12-4 and TRBJ2-3; 7 bases map to TRBD2. The CDR3 runs 14 residues. After removal of 6 bases from V and 5 bases from J, the junction contained 8 bases not matched to a gene. The CDR3 DNA reads as TGTGCCAGCAGAAGGGAGGGAGGGCAAGATACGCAGTATTTT. It specifies CASRREGGQDTQYF.

This clonotype showed up many times. The chain combines TRBV7-8 with TRBJ2-6; 10 nucleotides line up with TRBD1. V lost 1 base to trimming and J lost 0 bases; unmatched junction nucleotides: 6. The CDR3 is made up of 19 amino acids. Germline V CDR1 and CDR2: SGHVS, FQNEAQ. The CDR3 here is CASSLGGQGSSSGANVLTF. CDR3 nucleotides: TGTGCCAGCAGCTTAGGGGGACAGGGGTCTTCCTCTGGGGCCAACGTCCTGACTTTC.

This clonotype was picked up a small number of times. The J gene is TRBJ2-3, the V gene TRBV5-6; 11 positions match TRBD2. J lost 2 bases, V lost 3 bases, and 14 bases had no gene match. The germline V gene has CDR1 SGHDT and CDR2 YYEEEE. The CDR3 consists of 19 residues. DNA for the CDR3: TGTGCCAGCAGCTGGTCCACCTGGGCTAGCGGGGGGTACACAGATACGCAGTATTTT. Protein: CASSWSTWASGGYTDTQYF. Filled out from reference TRBV5-6 and TRBJ2-3, the complete variable domain reads DAGVTQSPTHLIKTRGQQVTLRCSPKSGHDTVSWYQQALGQGPQFIFQYYEEEERQRGNFPDRFSGHQFPNYSSELNVNALLLGDSALYLCASSWSTWASGGYTDTQYFGPGTRLTVL.

This clonotype was observed many times. This sequence joins TRBV15 and TRBJ1-5, with D possibly TRBD1 on 5 matching bases. The CDR3 covers 16 residues. CDR1 and CDR2 from the germline V gene are LNHNV and YYDKDF (reference sequence). The ends were cut back, 0 bases at V and 1 base at J, with 10 bases in the middle. This CDR3 reads CATSRDGAWSNQPQHF. The CDR3 DNA reads as TGTGCCACCAGCAGAGATGGGGCATGGAGCAATCAGCCCCAGCATTTT. The variable domain in full, completed from reference TRBV15 and TRBJ1-5, reads DAMVIQNPRYQVTQFGKPVTLSCSQTLNHNVMYWYQQKSSQAPKLLFHYYDKDFNNEADTPDNFQSRRPNTSFCFLDIRSPGLGDTAMYLCATSRDGAWSNQPQHFGDGTRLSIL.

The table lists this clonotype with many counts. J is TRBJ2-5 and V is TRBV6-2 or TRBV6-3, with a possible D match to TRBD2 (6 bases). Germline CDR1 reads MNHEY; CDR2 reads SVGEGT. The V end was cut by 6 bases, the J end by 1 base, with 15 bases between. This CDR3 has 15 amino acids. CDR3 DNA sequence: TGTGCCAGCAGGCTTTACGGGGGTTTCCAAGAGACCCAGTACTTC. It specifies CASRLYGGFQETQYF.

This clonotype turned up a few times. J is TRBJ2-7 and V is TRBV2, with D uncertain. The CDR3 covers 12 residues. V shed 7 bases and J shed 9 bases, with 16 bases lying between them. CDR1 is SNHLY and CDR2 is FYNNEI in the germline V gene. The DNA of the CDR3 is TGTGCCAGCACAGGCCCAAGTACTTTGCAGTACTTC. It encodes CASTGPSTLQYF.

In this sample, this clonotype turned up many times. This rearrangement joins TRBV9 to TRBJ1-4; a possible D gene is TRBD1 (5 bases). The CDR3 is 16 amino acids. V gave up 3 bases and J gave up 5 bases, with 17 bases separating them. Germline CDR1 is SGDLS and CDR2 is YYNGEE. CDR3 DNA: TGTGCCAGCAGCGAGTACTGGGGACGGAGGAATGAAAAACTGTTTTTT. Translating it yields CASSEYWGRRNEKLFF.

This clonotype was recorded many times. The V and J genes are TRBV28 and TRBJ2-2, with 10 bases lining up with TRBD2. This CDR3 is 16 amino acids long. CDR1 is MDHEN and CDR2 is SYDVKM in the germline V gene. V gave up 4 bases and J gave up 7 bases; unmatched junction bases: 9. This CDR3 reads CASSSLAGEVGGELFF. The DNA of the CDR3 is TGTGCCAGCAGTTCGCTAGCGGGAGAAGTTGGCGGGGAGCTGTTTTTT.